This T cell receptor beta chain was observed in a study of technical replicates of blood from several donors. V lost 2 bases and J 0 bases, leaving 8 bases between the germline ends. This CDR3 is 14 amino acids long. Germline V gene data show CDR1 as SNHLY and CDR2 as FYNNEI. Sequenced by immunoSEQ multiplex PCR; TCRdb stores in-frame clones only, minus some. The sample lists 75,000 to 85,000 clones; 75% to 90% were seen once. This TCR was recovered from a human donor in good health. Some clones in this sample may be carry-over from other donors' samples. The sequencing sample was made of PBMCs. The chain uses TRBV2 and TRBJ2-7, with a weak D call TRBD2 (5 bases). The DNA for the CDR3 is TGTGCCAGCAGTGAACCGGAGGACTCCTACGAGCAGTACTTC. Translation gives CASSEPEDSYEQYF.